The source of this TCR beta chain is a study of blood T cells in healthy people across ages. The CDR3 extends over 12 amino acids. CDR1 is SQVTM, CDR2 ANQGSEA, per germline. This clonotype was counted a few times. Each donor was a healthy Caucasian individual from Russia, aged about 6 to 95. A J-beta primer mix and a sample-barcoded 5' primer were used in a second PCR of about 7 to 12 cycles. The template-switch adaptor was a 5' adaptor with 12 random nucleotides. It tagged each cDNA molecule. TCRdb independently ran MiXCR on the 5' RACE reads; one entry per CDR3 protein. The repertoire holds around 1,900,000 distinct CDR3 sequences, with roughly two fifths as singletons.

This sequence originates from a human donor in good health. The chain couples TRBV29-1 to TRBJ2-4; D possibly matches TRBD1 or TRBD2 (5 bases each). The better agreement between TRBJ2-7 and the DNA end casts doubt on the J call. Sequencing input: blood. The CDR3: CSVRMGAYEQYF. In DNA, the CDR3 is TGCAGCGTAAGGATGGGGGCCTACGAGCAGTACTTC.